The 22 T cell receptor beta chains listed next were all sequenced from one sample in a study of Tregs in tolerant kidney transplant recipients. The method was immunoSEQ multiplex PCR; TCRdb's version includes in-frame clones alone and lacks a portion of them. The sample spans some 31,000 clones; the ten largest clones claim 7.6%. The source material was CD8+ T cells from blood, sampled before the transplant. All receptors derive from a human donor who received a combined kidney and bone marrow transplant.

Details on this clone: Sequencing ends 3 residues short of the CDR3 end; the germline J gene provides the rest. The gene calls are TRBV7-9 and TRBJ1-6, with unresolved D. Trimming took off 5 bases at V and 1 base at J, with 6 bases between the two ends. CDR1 and CDR2 from the germline V gene are SEHNR and FQNEAQ (reference sequence). This CDR3 contains 14 residues. The sequenced CDR3 bases are TGTGCCAGCAGCCCAGAGTCCTATAATTCACCC. Residues: CASSPESYNSP. The CDR3 reads in full as CASSPESYNSPLHF.

On this clone itself: The read halts 3 residues ahead of the CDR3 end, with the missing end drawn from the germline J gene. The rearrangement links TRBV30 to TRBJ1-1; TRBD1 matches 7 bases. The trim removed 4 bases at V and 1 base at J, leaving 3 bases unmatched. Germline V lookup: CDR1 GTSNPN, CDR2 SVGIG (reference sequence). This CDR3 has 13 amino acids. The CDR3 reads CAWKDRKNTEAFF. The sequenced part of the CDR3 DNA is TGTGCCTGGAAGGACAGGAAGAACACTGAA.

The chain's CDR3 is CASSFSAARYEQFF. CDR3 bases read: TGTGCCAGCAGCTTCTCCGCGGCCCGGTATGAG. The chain employs TRBV7-9 and TRBJ2-1, with no clear D. Sequencing ends 3 residues short of the CDR3 end; the germline J gene provides the rest. Germline V gives CDR1 SEHNR, CDR2 FQNEAQ (reference sequence). The CDR3 sequence is 14 residues long. Trimming removed 3 bases at V and 8 bases at J, with 14 bases between.

Turning to this clone: The CDR3 is cut off 3 residues early in the read; its end comes from the germline J gene. This rearrangement joins TRBV6-1 to TRBJ2-2; TRBD2 agrees at 13 bases. The CDR3 is 18 residues long. After removal of 0 bases from V and 5 bases from J, the junction contained 6 bases not matched to a gene. Looked up from germline, CDR1 is MNHNS and CDR2 is SASEGT. The chain's CDR3 is CASSEALGLAGYTGELFF. The CDR3 DNA, read in part, is TGTGCCAGCAGTGAAGCCTTGGGACTAGCGGGGTATACCGGGGAG.

In the case of this clone: The read finishes 3 residues shy of the CDR3 end, and the germline J gene is used to complete it. This chain connects TRBV7-9 to TRBJ1-2; TRBD1 matches 10 bases. J lost 7 bases, V lost 3 bases, and 5 bases had no gene match. Germline lookup yields CDR1 SEHNR and CDR2 FQNEAQ (reference sequence). The CDR3 runs to 14 residues. The CDR3 loop is CASSLGQGWGGYTF. CDR3 DNA (partial): TGTGCCAGCAGCTTGGGACAGGGGTGGGGTGGC.

A note on this clone: The read terminates 3 residues ahead of where the CDR3 ends, so the germline J gene completes it. The chain has TRBV14 and TRBJ2-3; TRBD2 agrees at 12 bases. Germline V gene sequence: CDR1 SGHDN, CDR2 FVKESK. This CDR3 comprises 17 residues. V gave up 1 base and J gave up 2 bases; unmatched junction bases: 4. The covered CDR3 bases are TGTGCCAGCAGCCAAGCCCCTAGCGGGAGGGTCACAGATACG. This translates into CASSQAPSGRVTDT. The full CDR3 sequence reads CASSQAPSGRVTDTQYF.

Comments on this clone: With the read ending 3 residues before the CDR3 end, the germline J gene is used to fill in that end. This chain links TRBV18 with TRBJ1-2; D gene unclear. CDR1 KGHSH and CDR2 LQKENI come from the germline V gene. The CDR3 has 14 amino acids. Trimming removed 2 bases at V and 0 bases at J, with 7 bases between. CDR3 bases read: TGTGCCAGCTCACCAGGCAGGACTAACTATGGC. It encodes CASSPGRTNYG. The entire CDR3 is CASSPGRTNYGYTF.

The CDR3 protein is CASSAPQRGITEAFF. The CDR3 DNA, read in part, is TGTGCCAGTAGTGCCCCTCAGAGGGGAATCACTGAA. The chain combines TRBV19 with TRBJ1-1; D is possibly TRBD1 (5 bases). The read terminates 3 residues before the CDR3 end, so the remaining end is supplied by the germline J gene. Germline V gene lookup returns CDR1 LNHDA and CDR2 SQIVND (reference sequence). The germline V and J ends were trimmed by 5 bases and 4 bases, with 17 bases remaining between them. This CDR3 contains 15 residues.

Turning to this clone: Coverage ceases 3 residues before the CDR3 finishes, and the germline J gene fills in the end. This chain uses TRBV19 with TRBJ1-5, with D possibly being TRBD1 (6 bases). Germline assignment: CDR1 LNHDA and CDR2 SQIVND (reference sequence). This CDR3 contains 17 residues. Trimming pared 3 bases from V and 4 bases from J, leaving 19 bases between. CDR3 bases read: TGTGCCAGTAGTATCCCTGAGGATGGGGGCTGGAATCAGCCC. It encodes CASSIPEDGGWNQP. The full CDR3 protein reads CASSIPEDGGWNQPQHF.

On this clone: The read terminates 3 residues ahead of where the CDR3 ends, so the germline J gene completes it. The chain recombines TRBV7-9 with TRBJ1-2; TRBD1 matches 9 bases. The CDR3 spans 15 residues. The germline CDR1 and CDR2 sequences are SEHNR and FQNEAQ (reference sequence). Unmatched junction bases numbered 5, after V lost 3 bases and J lost 3 bases. The covered CDR3 bases are TGTGCCAGCAGCTTTGGACAGGGGCCCCACTATGGC. Translating it yields CASSFGQGPHYG. The CDR3 in full is CASSFGQGPHYGYTF.

In the case of this clone: Sequencing ends 3 residues short of the CDR3 end; the germline J gene provides the rest. This chain uses TRBV19 with TRBJ2-1; D is undetermined. The V gene lost 8 bases and the J gene lost 7 bases, with 15 bases spanning the gap. The germline V gene encodes CDR1 LNHDA and CDR2 SQIVND (reference sequence). CDR3 size: 13 residues. CDR3 in amino acids: CASASVSKNEQFF. CDR3 DNA, as far as it was read: TGTGCCAGTGCCTCAGTGAGTAAGAATGAG.

As to this clone: The DNA ends 3 residues before the CDR3 does, and the rest of the CDR3 is filled in from the germline J gene. V usage is TRBV20-1 and J usage is TRBJ1-6; D possibly corresponds to TRBD1 (5 bases). V lost 5 bases, J lost 7 bases, and 15 bases lay in between. Looked up from germline, CDR1 is DFQATT and CDR2 is SNEGSKA (reference sequence). The CDR3 is made up of 14 amino acids. Partial CDR3 DNA: TGCAGTGCTCCCCCCTTGGGGCTGAATTCACCC. This translates into CSAPPLGLNSP. The whole CDR3 reads CSAPPLGLNSPLHF.

Concerning this clone itself: The CDR3 end lies 3 residues beyond the end of the read and is filled in from the germline J gene. The J gene is TRBJ1-3, the V gene TRBV30, with 9 positions matching TRBD1. The CDR3 spans 13 residues. Germline CDR1 GTSNPN, CDR2 SVGIG (reference sequence). V was clipped by 3 bases and J by 8 bases; unmatched bases: 5. This CDR3 is CAWSGQGSDTIYF. CDR3 DNA (partial): TGTGCCTGGAGCGGACAGGGGTCGGACACC.

For this clone: The read ends 3 residues early relative to the CDR3; the germline J gene fills the gap. The V call is TRBV2, the J call TRBJ2-7; 9 bases match TRBD1. This CDR3 has 12 amino acids. Germline trimming cut 11 bases from V and 6 bases from J; bases unmatched to any gene: 8. Per germline, CDR1 SNHLY and CDR2 FYNNEI. The CDR3 loop reads CAGAGQGSEQYF. The sequenced CDR3 bases are TGTGCCGGGGCGGGACAGGGCTCCGAG.

A remark on this clone: The read halts 3 residues ahead of the CDR3 end, with the missing end drawn from the germline J gene. The chain couples TRBV6-2 or TRBV6-3 to TRBJ2-5; a possible D gene is TRBD1 (6 bases). This CDR3 is built from 15 residues. CDR1 is MNHEY, CDR2 SVGEGT, per germline. With 0 bases removed from V and 2 bases from J, the gap between germline ends came to 10 bases. CDR3 protein: CASSYSPGAQETQYF. Incomplete CDR3 DNA: TGTGCCAGCAGTTACTCCCCAGGGGCGCAAGAGACC.

Concerning this clone itself: The read is 3 residues too short to cover the CDR3 end, so that end is filled in from the germline J gene. This chain connects TRBV10-1 to TRBJ2-1; TRBD2 matches at 11 bases. V trimming: 4 bases; J trimming: 7 bases; junction bases outside the gene matches: 6. The CDR3 runs to 15 residues. The V gene's germline CDR1 is WNHNN and CDR2 SYGVQD (reference sequence). Incomplete CDR3 DNA: TGCGCCAGCAGTGTGGGGCTAGCGGGAGGAAATGAG. It specifies CASSVGLAGGNE. The entire CDR3 is CASSVGLAGGNEQFF.

About this clone: The read ends 3 residues before the CDR3 terminus; that terminus is restored from the germline J gene. V and J are TRBV6-7 and TRBJ2-2, with D perhaps TRBD1 (5 bases). TRBV6-7 is an open reading frame, and its role is uncertain. V was cut by 4 bases and J by 4 bases, with 16 bases left in between. The CDR3 consists of 16 residues. The DNA read from the CDR3 is TGTGCCAGCAGTTCTCGTGGGGCGAGCAGCACCGGGGAG. Translated: CASSSRGASSTGE. The entire CDR3 is CASSSRGASSTGELFF.

The CDR3 DNA, read in part, is TGTGCCAGCAGTGAAGCGGGACAGATCACCGGGGAG. Protein product: CASSEAGQITGE. The full CDR3 protein is CASSEAGQITGELFF. The chain links TRBV2 to TRBJ2-2; TRBD1 matches at 7 bases. The read ends 3 residues before the CDR3 terminus; that terminus is restored from the germline J gene. CDR3 length: 15 residues. J lost 4 bases, V lost 0 bases, and 2 bases had no gene match. Germline lookup yields CDR1 SNHLY and CDR2 FYNNEI.

Concerning this clone itself: Read data end 3 residues before the CDR3 end; the end is taken from the germline J gene. J is TRBJ1-6 and V is TRBV7-9; weak D call: TRBD1 (6 bases). V was shortened by 8 bases and J by 6 bases, with 17 bases between the two germline ends. Germline V gene lookup returns CDR1 SEHNR and CDR2 FQNEAQ (reference sequence). The CDR3 has 15 residues. CDR3 sequence: CASGGPTASNSPLHF. The part of the CDR3 DNA that was read is TGTGCCAGCGGGGGCCCGACGGCGTCTAATTCACCC.

For this clone: From the germline J gene comes the end of the CDR3, since the read stops 3 residues before it. V usage is TRBV30 and J usage is TRBJ2-1, with D possibly matching TRBD2 (8 bases). V was shortened by 5 bases and J by 6 bases, with 14 bases between the two germline ends. CDR3 size: 13 residues. CDR1 is GTSNPN, CDR2 SVGIG, per germline (reference sequence). Incomplete CDR3 DNA: TGTGCCTGGGACAGGGCGGGGGGCAATGAG. This gives the protein CAWDRAGGNE. The full CDR3 sequence reads CAWDRAGGNEQFF. The entire variable domain, with the rest obtained from reference TRBV30 and TRBJ2-1, is as follows: SQTIHQWPATLVQPVGSPLSLECTVEGTSNPNLYWYRQAAGRGLQLLFYSVGIGQISSEVPQNLSASRPQDRQFILSSKKLLLSDSGFYLCAWDRAGGNEQFFGPGTRLTVL.

As to this clone: The CDR3 end is not reached by the read, which stops 3 residues before it; the germline J gene fills it in. V usage is TRBV10-1 and J usage is TRBJ1-1; D unclear. This CDR3 contains 14 residues. Looked up from germline, CDR1 is WNHNN and CDR2 is SYGVQD (reference sequence). V shed 3 bases and J shed 3 bases, with 11 bases lying between them. CDR3 amino acids: CASSDSHDYTEAFF. The CDR3 DNA, read in part, is TGCGCCAGCAGTGATTCGCACGACTACACTGAA.

Here the CDR3 reads CASSPTGSKNQPQHF. Partial CDR3 DNA: TGTGCCAGCAGCCCAACCGGGTCCAAGAATCAGCCC. The rearrangement uses TRBV7-2 and TRBJ1-5, with D unclear. From the germline J gene comes the end of the CDR3, since the read stops 3 residues before it. Between the trimmed V and J ends, which lost 5 bases and 4 bases, there was a span of 15 bases. Germline V CDR1 and CDR2: SGHTA, FQGNSA. The CDR3 has 15 residues.